The T cell receptor beta chain described here comes from a study of molecular identifiers for immune sequencing clone quantification. Study-level results: Spiked Jurkat TCR RNA equivalent to one cell reportedly surfaced among roughly 1 million naive cells. More than 97% of effector molecules, versus under 1% of naive-cell molecules, belonged to clones above 20 RNA copies. Highly expanded clone sizes could end up underestimated if a barcode were shared by identical TCR molecules.

Bulk libraries came from a prior protocol with listed TCR primers. TCRdb analysed the PCR reads with MiXCR anew, one entry per CDR3 protein. The data show 460,000 or so distinct CDR3 sequences, about 20% seen once. This CDR3 is 15 amino acids long. The V end was cut by 5 bases, the J end by 0 bases, with 11 bases between. Germline assignment: CDR1 SGHTA and CDR2 FQGNSA. This clonotype was seen at least ten times. The antigen is not known. This chain joins TRBV7-2 and TRBJ1-3; no definite D call. The TCR was taken from a human donor in good health. Some libraries in this study had Jurkat cell RNA spiked in. The sequenced sample consisted of naive CD8+ T cells from blood, with Jurkat cell RNA spiked in. Noted subset: FACS-sorted CD8+CD4-CCR7+CD45RA+ naive T cells. CDR3: CASSPALPSGNTIYF. The CDR3 nucleotides are TGTGCCAGCAGCCCCGCCCTCCCCTCTGGAAACACCATATATTTT.